The 4 T cell receptor beta chains reported below all come from one sample, sequenced in a study of T cell responses to AZD1222 COVID-19 vaccine. Sequencing used immunoSEQ multiplex PCR; TCRdb keeps in-frame clones, though not all of them. The data show about 73,000 clones, with roughly 89% seen just once and about a tenth held by the top ten. The sample here was peripheral blood, taken 28 days after the second AZD1222 dose. Receptors were obtained from an adult who received the AZD1222 COVID-19 vaccine.

The gene calls are TRBV19 and TRBJ1-6; tentatively, D is TRBD1 (6 bases). CDR1 is LNHDA, CDR2 SQIVND, per germline (reference sequence). The V end lost 0 bases, the J end lost 6 bases, and 9 bases lay between the germline ends. The CDR3 is made up of 15 amino acids. In DNA form, the CDR3 reads TGTGCCAGTAGTATAGATGGGGACACTAATTCACCCCTCCACTTT. Its protein product is CASSIDGDTNSPLHF.

This clone showed up just once. The chain has TRBV7-3 and TRBJ2-2, with D tentatively TRBD2 (5 bases). The CDR3 has 13 residues. The germline V gene has CDR1 SGHTA and CDR2 FQGTGA. Trimming removed 3 bases at V and 6 bases at J, with 8 bases between. CDR3 DNA: TGTGCCAGCAGCTTCCCGGGATCCGGGGAGCTGTTTTTT. Translating gives CASSFPGSGELFF.

V usage is TRBV29-1 and J usage is TRBJ2-3; 11 bases map to TRBD2. CDR3 length: 15 residues. Germline V CDR1 and CDR2: SQVTM, ANQGSEA. V was clipped by 6 bases and J by 6 bases; unmatched bases: 11. CDR3 residues: CSVANSGGVIDTQYF. The DNA for the CDR3 is TGCAGCGTAGCCAATAGCGGGGGGGTTATTGATACGCAGTATTTT.

The chain combines TRBV28 with TRBJ1-2; 8 nucleotides line up with TRBD1. This CDR3 comprises 14 residues. Per germline, CDR1 MDHEN and CDR2 SYDVKM. V shed 5 bases and J 6 bases; nucleotides not matched to a gene: 8. The CDR3 reads CASSPPAGGHGYTF. The DNA of the CDR3 is TGTGCCAGCAGTCCCCCGGCAGGGGGCCATGGCTACACCTTC.